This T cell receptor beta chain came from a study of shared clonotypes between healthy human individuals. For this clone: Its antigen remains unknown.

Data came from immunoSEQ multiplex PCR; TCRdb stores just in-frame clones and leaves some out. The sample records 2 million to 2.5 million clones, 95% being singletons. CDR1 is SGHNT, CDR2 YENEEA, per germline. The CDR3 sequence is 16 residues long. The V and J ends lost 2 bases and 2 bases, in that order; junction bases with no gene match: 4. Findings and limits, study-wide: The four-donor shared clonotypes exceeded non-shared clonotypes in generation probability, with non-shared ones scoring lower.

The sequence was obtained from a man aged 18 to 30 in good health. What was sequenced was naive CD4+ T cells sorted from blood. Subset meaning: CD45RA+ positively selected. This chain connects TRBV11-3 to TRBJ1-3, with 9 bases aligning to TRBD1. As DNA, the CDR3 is TGTGCCAGCAGCTTATCACAGGGGGCCGCTGGAAACACCATATATTTT. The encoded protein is CASSLSQGAAGNTIYF. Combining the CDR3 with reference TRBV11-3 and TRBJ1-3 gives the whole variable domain EAGVVQSPRYKIIEKKQPVAFWCNPISGHNTLYWYLQNLGQGPELLIRYENEEAVDDSQLPKDRFSAERLKGVDSTLKIQPAELGDSAVYLCASSLSQGAAGNTIYFGEGSWLTVV.